The clone carrying this TCR beta chain has just a few counts. The data were taken from a study of human T cells and chemical hapten exposure. Overall study context: Throughout a study of 20 to 25 weeks, patients underwent weekly scalp administration of diphenylcyclopropenone doses.

MiXCR, applied by TCRdb to the RACE reads, yields one record per CDR3 protein. The sample lists some 350,000 distinct CDR3 sequences; about 6% were seen once. As for time point: patch test 2, 6 weeks after DPC sensitization. Regarding treatment: therapeutic diphenylcyclopropenone sensitization with weekly scalp DPC. Germline CDR1 is LGHDT and CDR2 is YNNKEL (reference sequence). V lost 3 bases, J lost 1 base, and 3 bases lay in between. CDR3 length equals 12 residues. This specimen consisted of whole blood, obtained in connection with sensitization to the hapten diphenylcyclopropenone (DPC). The V gene is TRBV3-1, the J gene TRBJ1-1; no definite D call. The TCR comes from a woman in her late teens or twenties with alopecia areata. Some clones in this sample may be carry-over from other donors' samples. Written as DNA, the CDR3 is TGTGCCAGCAGCCATGAGAACACTGAAGCTTTCTTT. It codes for CASSHENTEAFF.